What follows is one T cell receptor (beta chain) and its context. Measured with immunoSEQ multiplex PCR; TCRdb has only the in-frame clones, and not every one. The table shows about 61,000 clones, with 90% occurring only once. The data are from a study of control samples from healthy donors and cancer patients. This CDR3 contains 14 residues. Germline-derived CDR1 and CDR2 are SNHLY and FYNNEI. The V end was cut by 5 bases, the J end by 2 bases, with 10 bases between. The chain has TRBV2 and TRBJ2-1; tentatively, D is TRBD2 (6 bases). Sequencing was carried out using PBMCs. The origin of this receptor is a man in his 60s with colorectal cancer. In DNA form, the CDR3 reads TGTGCCAGCAGTCAGGGAGGTCCCTACAATGAGCAGTTCTTC. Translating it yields CASSQGGPYNEQFF.